A single sample gave rise to the 9 T cell receptor beta chains below, sequenced in a study of technical replicates of blood from a handful of donors. Profiling relied on immunoSEQ multiplex PCR, and the TCRdb table lists in-frame clones only, not all of them. There are fewer than 90,000 clones in the sample; roughly 93% occur only once, and 0.25% lies in the top ten. Material for sequencing was T cells isolated from PBMCs. The receptors derive from a human donor in good health.

The rearrangement uses TRBV7-9 and TRBJ1-2, with TRBD1 matching 9 bases. Trimming removed 3 bases from V and 3 bases from J; junction bases left unmatched: 8. The V gene's germline CDR1 is SEHNR and CDR2 FQNEAQ (reference sequence). The CDR3 length is 16 residues. The CDR3 region has the DNA TGTGCCAGCAGCTTTCCCCGGACAGGGGAGCACTATGGCTACACCTTC. Translating it yields CASSFPRTGEHYGYTF.

In this sample, this clone turned up once. The V call is TRBV5-1, the J call TRBJ2-6; D is ambiguous. V lost 6 bases and J 2 bases, leaving 12 bases between the germline ends. The CDR3 runs 15 residues. CDR1 and CDR2 from the germline V gene are SGHRS and YFSETQ. CDR3: CASTFEPAGANVLTF. The CDR3 nucleotides read TGCGCCAGCACTTTTGAACCGGCTGGGGCCAACGTCCTGACTTTC.

The chain links TRBV19 to TRBJ1-4, with TRBD1 identical over 9 bases. The junction had 8 bases not matched to a gene; V was cut back by 5 bases and J by 7 bases. Germline CDR1 is LNHDA and CDR2 is SQIVND (reference sequence). This CDR3 is built from 15 residues. CDR3 DNA: TGTGCCAGTAGTGCCGGACAGGGGTTCGGTGAAAAACTGTTTTTT. Encoded protein: CASSAGQGFGEKLFF.

The CDR3 loop reads CASSGRTGLGNTIYF. The CDR3 DNA follows: TGTGCCAGCAGCGGACGAACGGGGTTAGGAAACACCATATATTTT. V usage is TRBV11-2 and J usage is TRBJ1-3; no clear D. V dropped 5 bases and J dropped 4 bases, with 15 bases sitting between them. The CDR3 extends over 15 amino acids. Germline V gives CDR1 SGHAT, CDR2 FQNNGV.

The chain has TRBV7-2 and TRBJ1-3; D perhaps matches TRBD1 (5 bases). The germline V and J ends were trimmed by 5 bases and 2 bases, with 16 bases remaining between them. The V gene's germline CDR1 is SGHTA and CDR2 FQGNSA. The CDR3 contains 16 residues. The CDR3: CASSPPKGEAGNTIYF. CDR3 in DNA: TGTGCCAGCAGCCCTCCCAAAGGGGAGGCTGGAAACACCATATATTTT.

The chain recombines TRBV7-8 with TRBJ2-5; TRBD2 aligns across 13 bases. The CDR3 runs to 19 residues. Per germline, CDR1 SGHVS and CDR2 FQNEAQ. V gave up 5 bases and J gave up 4 bases; unmatched junction bases: 16. CDR3 in DNA: TGTGCCAGCAGCCAACGAACCGGACTAGCGGGGGATACCTCAGAGACCCAGTACTTC. Translation: CASSQRTGLAGDTSETQYF. The variable domain in full, completed from reference TRBV7-8 and TRBJ2-5, reads GAGVSQSPRYKVAKRGQDVALRCDPISGHVSLFWYQQALGQGPEFLTYFQNEAQLDKSGLPSDRFFAERPEGSVSTLKIQRTQQEDSAVYLCASSQRTGLAGDTSETQYFGPGTRLLVL.

The CDR3 spells CASSQDQLITLETDTQYF. DNA for the CDR3: TGTGCCAGCAGCCAAGATCAATTGATTACCTTAGAGACAGATACGCAGTATTTT. V and J are TRBV14 and TRBJ2-3, with D hard to call. Trimming removed 0 bases from V and 3 bases from J, with 19 bases in between. Germline V gene data show CDR1 as SGHDN and CDR2 as FVKESK. The CDR3 is 18 residues long.

This sequence joins TRBV11-2 and TRBJ1-6; 8 nucleotides match TRBD1. The CDR3 has 17 amino acids. Germline CDR1 is SGHAT and CDR2 is FQNNGV. Trimming cost V 6 bases and J 0 bases; bases outside gene matches: 7. The CDR3 loop reads CASRRYTGGSYNSPLHF. The CDR3 DNA is TGTGCCAGCAGACGTTATACAGGGGGCTCCTATAATTCACCCCTCCACTTT.

J is TRBJ1-1 and V is TRBV6-5; 9 bases are shared with TRBD1. Per germline, CDR1 MNHEY and CDR2 SVGAGI. Germline trimming cut 6 bases from V and 8 bases from J; bases unmatched to any gene: 13. This CDR3 region has 15 residues. CDR3 sequence reads: CASSHSTGGMDEAFF. Here the CDR3 DNA reads TGTGCCAGCAGCCACTCGACAGGGGGGATGGACGAAGCTTTCTTT.